Listed below are T cell receptor beta chains from one sample, sequenced in a study of response to subunit inactivated influenza vaccine. TCRdb fed the RT-PCR reads into MiXCR, producing one record per CDR3 protein. The profile covers around 570,000 distinct CDR3 sequences, with under 9% appearing a single time and under 15% taken by the ten largest. This specimen consisted of PBMCs from blood, obtained around 25 months after vaccination. These TCRs come from a man aged 45 to 75 who received an inactivated influenza vaccine. Each CDR3 is given with its conserved first and last residue. The D gene is left open where the match is weak. Expanded clones get a size class; other rows say once, few or many, or leave the size out.

J gene | V gene | clone size | D gene | CDR3 DNA | CDR3 protein
TRBJ1-4 | TRBV3-1 | . | . | TGTGCCAGCAGCCAAGCCACCTCGGGGCTGGGGTTGGAAAAACTGTTTTTT | CASSQATSGLGLEKLFF
TRBJ2-7 | TRBV12-3/TRBV12-4 | few | TRBD2 | TGTGCCAGCATCCCTCTAGCGGGACGGGTTGGCGAGCAGTACTTC | CASIPLAGRVGEQYF
TRBJ1-2 | TRBV2 | . | . | TGTGCCAGCAGTGAAGCGCTTCGAGGTGGCCTCTATGGCTACACCTTC | CASSEALRGGLYGYTF
TRBJ2-5 | TRBV12-3/TRBV12-4 | . | TRBD2 | TGTGCCAGCAGTTTAGGGAGCCTAGCGGTGTACCAAGAGACCCAGTACTTC | CASSLGSLAVYQETQYF
TRBJ1-1 | TRBV12-3/TRBV12-4 | many | TRBD1 | TGTGCCAGCAGTCCCGGGACAGCTGAAGCTTTCTTT | CASSPGTAEAFF
TRBJ2-6 | TRBV18 | few | . | TGTGCCAGCTCACCAGTGAACTCTGGGGCCAACGTCCTGACTTTC | CASSPVNSGANVLTF
TRBJ2-6 | TRBV24-1 | . | . | TGTGCCACCAGTGGGTGGTCCAACGTCCTGACTTTC | CATSGWSNVLTF
TRBJ1-1 | TRBV12-3/TRBV12-4 | many | . | TGTGCCAGCAGTTTAAGACGGATGAACACTGAAGCTTTCTTT | CASSLRRMNTEAFF
TRBJ2-1 | TRBV4-3 | few | TRBD2 | TGCGCCAGCAGCCAGACCGGGACTAGGGAGCAGTTCTTC | CASSQTGTREQFF
TRBJ2-2 | TRBV2 | . | TRBD1 | TGTGCCAGCATTATGGACAGGGTTGGCGGGGAGCTGTTTTTT | CASIMDRVGGELFF
TRBJ2-1 | TRBV5-1 | many | TRBD2 | TGCGCCAGCAGCCGACTAGCGGGCTCCTACAATGAGCAGTTCTTC | CASSRLAGSYNEQFF
TRBJ2-1 | TRBV10-2 | many | TRBD2 | TGCGCCAGCGGCCGGGACTACGAGTACAATGAGCAGTTCTTC | CASGRDYEYNEQFF
TRBJ2-2 | TRBV5-1 | many | TRBD1 | TGCGCCAGCAGCCTCCAGGACAGGCATTTGGCCGGGGAGCTGTTTTTT | CASSLQDRHLAGELFF
TRBJ2-3 | TRBV5-4 | . | . | TGTGCCAGCAGCTTTCCCTTCACAGATACGCAGTATTTT | CASSFPFTDTQYF
TRBJ1-6 | TRBV30 | many | . | TGTGCCTGGAGCCTCACGGGCCAGGGTTATAATTCACCCCTCCACTTT | CAWSLTGQGYNSPLHF
TRBJ2-3 | TRBV7-2 | . | TRBD2 | TGTGCCAGCAGCCTCAAGCGGGGATACACAGATACGCAGTATTTT | CASSLKRGYTDTQYF
TRBJ2-4 | TRBV5-1 | . | . | TGCGCCAGCAGCTTGGGAGGGGCAGGAAACATTCAGTACTTC | CASSLGGAGNIQYF
TRBJ1-1 | TRBV29-1 | many | . | TGCAGCGTTGTCAGTAGAGGGCGGGGGACTGAAGCTTTCTTT | CSVVSRGRGTEAFF
TRBJ1-2 | TRBV14 | many | . | TGTGCCAGCAGCCAAGGGACGGGGAACTATGGCTACACCTTC | CASSQGTGNYGYTF
TRBJ2-7 | TRBV20-1 | . | TRBD1 | TGCAGTGCTAGAGATCGGGGACAGGGGCCCTACGAGCAGTACTTC | CSARDRGQGPYEQYF
TRBJ2-1 | TRBV7-6 | . | TRBD1 | TGTGCCAGCAGCTTAGGAGGGACAGGGAGCTCCTACAATGAGCAGTTCTTC | CASSLGGTGSSYNEQFF
TRBJ2-7 | TRBV6-2/TRBV6-3 | medium-sized | . | TGTGCCAGCAGTTCTCGCCCACGATTTCAGTCTGAGACGAAGAGCTCCTACGAGCAGTACTTC | CASSSRPRFQSETKSSYEQYF
TRBJ2-2 | TRBV12-3/TRBV12-4 | . | TRBD1 | TGTGCCAGCAGTTTTCAGGGACAGGGGGTCGGGGAGCTGTTTTTT | CASSFQGQGVGELFF
TRBJ2-1 | TRBV9 | once | TRBD2 | TGTGCCAGCAGCGGGTCGCACGGGACTAGCGACAATGAGCAGTTCTTC | CASSGSHGTSDNEQFF
TRBJ2-1 | TRBV3-1 | . | TRBD2 | TGTGCCAGCAGCCAAGAGGGGGGACTAGCGGGATCCTACAATGAGCAGTTCTTC | CASSQEGGLAGSYNEQFF
TRBJ1-1 | TRBV5-1 | few | . | TGCGCCAGCAGCTTGCCCGGAAGGCCTGAAGCTTTCTTT | CASSLPGRPEAFF
TRBJ2-7 | TRBV20-1 | few | TRBD2 | TGCAGTGCTACCACACTAGCGGGAGGGCCTTCCTACGAGCAGTACTTC | CSATTLAGGPSYEQYF
TRBJ2-5 | TRBV5-1 | few | . | TGCGCCAGCAGCTTGTTGTCGAGGCAAGAGACCCAGTACTTC | CASSLLSRQETQYF
TRBJ1-1 | TRBV12-3/TRBV12-4 | . | . | TGTGCCAGCAACCCCGGGGGGGGAAGGGGAGGAACTGAAGCTTTCTTT | CASNPGGGRGGTEAFF
TRBJ2-4 | TRBV6-5 | many | . | TGTGCCAGCAGTTACTCGTCGGCAGGGACAGCCAAAAACATTCAGTACTTC | CASSYSSAGTAKNIQYF
TRBJ2-1 | TRBV20-1 | . | TRBD1 | TGCAGTGCCATCAACCGGGACAGGGCGGTCAATGAGCAGTTCTTC | CSAINRDRAVNEQFF
TRBJ1-5 | TRBV4-3 | few | TRBD1 | TGCGCCAGCAGCCAAGATGGGTCAGGGGGCACTCAGCCCCAGCATTTT | CASSQDGSGGTQPQHF
TRBJ1-5 | TRBV5-5 | few | . | TGTGCCAGCAGCTTAGAACTCAGCAATCAGCCCCAGCATTTT | CASSLELSNQPQHF
TRBJ1-5 | TRBV28 | many | TRBD1 | TGTGCCAGCAGCCTGGGACAGGGTCATCAGCCCCAGCATTTT | CASSLGQGHQPQHF
TRBJ2-1 | TRBV19 | . | . | TGTGCCAGTAGTAAGACGGCCTACTCCTACAATGAGCAGTTCTTC | CASSKTAYSYNEQFF
TRBJ1-2 | TRBV2 | few | TRBD1 | TGTGCCAGCAGTGGGGGACAGTCGAGAATCCGTCGAGGTGGCTACACCTTC | CASSGGQSRIRRGGYTF
TRBJ2-7 | TRBV14 | . | . | TGTGCCAGCAGCCGCCTTGTTTCCTACGAGCAGTACTTC | CASSRLVSYEQYF
TRBJ2-3 | TRBV5-1 | many | TRBD2 | TGCGCCAGCAGCCCGCGGGGAGCGGGGAGTACAGATACGCAGTATTTT | CASSPRGAGSTDTQYF
TRBJ2-7 | TRBV7-8 | few | TRBD2 | TGTGCCAGCAGCTCGAGACTAGCGAATACCTACGAGCAGTACTTC | CASSSRLANTYEQYF
TRBJ2-3 | TRBV12-3/TRBV12-4 | . | TRBD2 | TGTGCCAGCAGTTTAGGAGGGTTCAGCGGGGGGGGCGTGGATACGCAGTATTTT | CASSLGGFSGGGVDTQYF
TRBJ2-5 | TRBV12-3/TRBV12-4 | many | TRBD2 | TGTGCCAGCAGTGGACGGACTAGCGGAGAGACCCAGTACTTC | CASSGRTSGETQYF
TRBJ2-7 | TRBV28 | many | . | TGTGCCAGCAGTTTAGGGGGACGAGAGCAGTACTTC | CASSLGGREQYF
TRBJ2-7 | TRBV3-1 | . | . | TGTGCCAGCAGCCAATCGGGTTCTCCCGAGCAGTACTTC | CASSQSGSPEQYF
TRBJ2-7 | TRBV20-1 | many | . | TGCAGTGCTAGAGATGTGGGGGAGCAGTACTTC | CSARDVGEQYF
TRBJ2-1 | TRBV27 | few | TRBD1 | TGTGCCAGCAGTTTTCGACAGGGCCTTTACAATGAGCAGTTCTTC | CASSFRQGLYNEQFF
TRBJ2-7 | TRBV9 | few | TRBD1 | TGTGCCAGCAGCGTAGGGGGGACAGGGAGGAGCGAGCAGTACTTC | CASSVGGTGRSEQYF
TRBJ1-1 | TRBV7-9 | . | . | TGTGCCAGCAGCTTAGTACTCCGTTCAGCAAACACTGAAGCTTTCTTT | CASSLVLRSANTEAFF